This TCR beta chain appears in the sequencing data of a study of cytomegalovirus exposure and HLA in healthy donors. Sequencing was performed with immunoSEQ multiplex PCR; in TCRdb, only in-frame clones are kept and a portion is missing. This sample has 150,000 to 250,000 clones; about 81% occur once, and the top ten carry around 1.2%. The CDR3 has 15 amino acids. Germline V lookup: CDR1 MGHRA, CDR2 YSYEKL. The V gene end was trimmed by 4 bases and the J gene end by 3 bases; junction bases not matched to a gene: 5. Source material: PBMCs. This TCR derives from a woman under 40 in good health and CMV-seronegative. V is TRBV4-1 and J is TRBJ1-3; 8 bases align to TRBD1. In DNA form, the CDR3 reads TGCGCCAGCAGCCTAGACAGGGGTGATGGAAACACCATATATTTT. This translates into CASSLDRGDGNTIYF.